A selection of T cell receptor beta chains follows, all from one sample in a study of CD8 T cells in Susac syndrome. Via MiXCR, TCRdb re-called the immunoSEQ multiplex PCR reads, giving one row per CDR3 protein. The sample consists of fewer than 250,000 distinct CDR3 sequences, around 93% of them appearing once. Sequencing input: CD4+ T cells from PBMCs. The origin of the receptors is a human donor in good health. The CDR3 runs from the conserved cysteine through the conserved F or W. A D gene is named only where the DNA matches it firmly.

d_call: NA; j_call: TRBJ2-7; v_call: TRBV9; cdr3_nt: TGTGCCAGCAGCGCGGGATCCGCCTACGAGCAGTACTTC; cdr3_aa: CASSAGSAYEQYF
d_call: NA; j_call: TRBJ2-3; v_call: TRBV19; cdr3_nt: TGTGCCAGTAGCGGAGAGCGGGTCCACACAGATACGCAGTATTTT; cdr3_aa: CASSGERVHTDTQYF
d_call: TRBD1; j_call: TRBJ2-4; v_call: TRBV20-1; cdr3_nt: TGCAGTCCGGGACAGGGGGTAAACATTCAGTACTTC; cdr3_aa: CSPGQGVNIQYF
d_call: NA; j_call: TRBJ2-5; v_call: TRBV28; cdr3_nt: TGTGCCAGCACTCGCGAGGCAGGTCGGCAAGAGACCCAGTACTTC; cdr3_aa: CASTREAGRQETQYF
d_call: NA; j_call: TRBJ1-3; v_call: TRBV15; cdr3_nt: TGTGCCACCAGCAGAGATATCGGGTCCGGAAACACCATATATTTT; cdr3_aa: CATSRDIGSGNTIYF
d_call: TRBD1; j_call: TRBJ2-5; v_call: TRBV7-9; cdr3_nt: TGTGCCAGCAGCCCTTACGGCGGAGGAGGGACAGGGGCGAAAGAGACCCAGTACTTC; cdr3_aa: CASSPYGGGGTGAKETQYF
d_call: NA; j_call: TRBJ2-3; v_call: TRBV5-6; cdr3_nt: TGTGCCAGCAGCAGGACCCTCACAGATACGCAGTATTTT; cdr3_aa: CASSRTLTDTQYF
d_call: TRBD1; j_call: TRBJ1-2; v_call: TRBV7-9; cdr3_nt: TGTGCCAGCAGTTTCCTGGGACAGGGAAATGGCTACACCTTC; cdr3_aa: CASSFLGQGNGYTF
d_call: TRBD1; j_call: TRBJ2-3; v_call: TRBV19; cdr3_nt: TGTGCCACCCGGGCACAGGGGAACACAGATACGCAGTATTTT; cdr3_aa: CATRAQGNTDTQYF
d_call: TRBD1; j_call: TRBJ1-1; v_call: TRBV16; cdr3_nt: TGTGCCAGCAGCCAATTACCTGGGACAGGGGCCGGGATCACTGAAGCTTTCTTT; cdr3_aa: CASSQLPGTGAGITEAFF